This TCR beta chain stems from a study of cytomegalovirus exposure and HLA in healthy donors (TCRdb year 2017). At the level of the whole study: An earlier analysis of 587 of the donors reported over 250 Gb of sequence data and around 110 million unique TCR beta sequences obtained from 150 million to 200 million T cells. Around 320 gigabases of sequencing data and approximately 80 million unique TCR sequences were included in an early release covering roughly 700 HLA-typed donors. The genetic ancestry cluster associated with self-reported Caucasian donors included 81% of the 350 to 500 genotyped donors. The study aimed to test whether cataloging public T cell receptors could reveal signatures of past pathogen exposure. The T cell repertoires of under 750 subjects were profiled by immunosequencing and related to cytomegalovirus serostatus. A separate validation cohort of roughly 130 different subjects was used in addition to the roughly 700-subject first cohort. To predict cytomegalovirus infection status, the study brought together high-throughput TCR immunosequencing, statistical association of individual TCRs with disease status, and machine learning. A later analysis re-analyzed previously published TCR beta repertoires from 550 to 700 donors and added high-resolution HLA genotyping to study TCR occurrence patterns. The later analysis used no new phenotypic data to find candidate immune exposures, relying instead on TCR beta sequences and their occurrence across donors. To decide whether each TCR beta V gene segment behaved as functional or pseudogenic, an earlier analysis of 587 of the donors relied on high-throughput TCR beta sequencing. Alongside the repertoire data, information on donor age, sex, ethnicity and CMV serostatus was compiled. A later genetic analysis used genome-wide SNP genotypes for about 60% of the roughly 670 donors, treating that subset as a discovery cohort. All discovery cohort repertoires had been generated using a single sequencing platform. HLA typing included class I and class II loci at four-digit resolution. Typing coverage varied by locus: roughly 629-640 donors for A, B, C, DRB1 and DQB1; roughly 560 for DQA1; 600 to 610 for DPA1; approximately 450 for DPB1. Roughly five DR-DQ haplotypes were handled as single units for association and clustering, since linkage in the cohort was strong. Across about 370 genotyped donors of the cohort, an average of about 240,000 unique TCR beta nucleotide sequences per donor were sequenced, and roughly 20% of those sequences were non-productive. General study outcomes and caveats: V-gene and J-gene trimming of TCR beta chains was associated with a missense DCLRE1C variant in a later genetic analysis, and the association was replicated in an independent cohort. Because counts were too low, 15 to 20 rarely observed V segments, including chromosome 9 orphons, were excluded from the earlier analysis of a few hundred of the donors. Because HLA typing was missing for some donors at each locus, association tests included only the typed subset. Across donors, most TCR sequences were observed very rarely, whereas some public TCRs were present in many individuals. A further reported finding was that TCR beta sequences accurately predicted the HLA-A and HLA-B alleles for most subjects in the first cohort. Several of the top co-occurrence clusters appeared to be linked to parvovirus B19, influenza, CMV and Epstein-Barr virus, according to a later analysis. In a later analysis, HLA-associated TCR beta chains showed more clonal expansion and lower generation probabilities than non-associated chains that were equally common. This cohort had only TCR beta chains sequenced, and the lack of alpha or paired-chain data limited which features could be detected. Some IMGT-functional V segments, including TRBV6-2 and TRBV6-3, could not be distinguished by the 87-base-pair reads and were therefore excluded. When HLA alleles, especially DR and DQ, strongly co-occurred, TCR associations were difficult to assign to individual alleles. In a later analysis, the rate of TCR association differed among HLA loci, with DRB1 alleles having the most associated TCRs and HLA-C alleles having the fewest. CMV serostatus was the only immune exposure information available for the cohort. In both the original and validation cohorts, the classifier was reported to diagnose cytomegalovirus status with high specificity and sensitivity. In an earlier analysis of 587 of the donors, most TCR beta V segments appeared in productive rearrangements about 90% or about 30% of the time, broadly matching IMGT annotations. In vitro tests confirmed that a few of the cytomegalovirus-associated TCR beta chains recognize cytomegalovirus antigens. The authors suggested that the approach could potentially be generalized to other disease states and immunological phenotypes. Presence/absence analyses assumed roughly uniform sequencing depth across donors, an assumption that may not hold. Correlated functional status among segregating V segments might reflect linkage disequilibrium, but an unknown experimental factor could not be ruled out. A later analysis associated 16,951 TCR beta sequences with specific HLA alleles at a false discovery rate of 0.05. A later genetic analysis reported fewer N-insertions in productive TCRs among donors in an Asian-associated ancestry cluster than the roughly 700-donor mean. The study listed 150 to 200 TCR beta chains as associated with cytomegalovirus. Most CMV-associated TCR beta chains appeared to be HLA-restricted in a later analysis, and the HLA associations seemed to be driven largely by CMV exposure. A cluster of highly shared sequence variants was judged likely to represent a technical artifact of the sequencing pipeline.

Its CDR3 holds 13 amino acids, cysteine through phenylalanine. Only the CDR3 DNA is retained, 39 bases long and in frame from the first base. V was cut back by 5 bases and J by 5 bases, leaving a gap of 15 bases between them. The germline V gene (reference sequence) supplies CDR1 GTSNPN and CDR2 SVGIG. Libraries were built with the immunoSEQ multiplex PCR assay. The multiplex PCR relied on a mix of 60 forward primers for TCR Vbeta segments and 13 reverse primers for TCR Jbeta segments. A multiplex PCR assay on genomic DNA amplified the CDR3 region of rearranged TCR beta genes. The amplified TCR beta libraries were sequenced on the Illumina HiSeq System as 87-base-pair reads. The published analysis was carried out like this. A later analysis tallied 75 million to 95 million unique TCR beta chains across the 640 or so repertoires, and about 12 million of those chains were shared by two or more donors. To remove PCR and sequencing errors, raw reads were error-corrected and collapsed into unique sequences using a nearest-neighbor algorithm that merged closely related sequences. Alignment of CDR3 sequences to IMGT reference sequences was used to assign V, D and J gene segments. For a sequence to be retained, a match of at least six nucleotides to both a V gene segment and a J gene segment was required. A rearrangement counted as productive if the CDR3 had no stop codons and remained in frame with V and J, and every other rearrangement counted as non-productive. CDR3 was defined according to IMGT convention as the region running from the second conserved V-encoded cysteine to the conserved J-encoded phenylalanine. Sequences without an unambiguous match to a single V gene segment were excluded from the earlier analysis of almost 600 of the donors. In an earlier analysis of about 590 of the donors, a V segment was called functional when productive rearrangements were above 56.7%, and segregating when the standard deviation between donors exceeded 5%. To diagnose cytomegalovirus status from the catalog of TCR beta chain sequences, a statistical classification framework was built. In a later analysis, V and J genes were assigned by comparing TCR nucleotide sequences against IMGT/GENE-DB human TR gene sequences. The TCRdist pipeline was used in a later analysis to assign CDR3 sequences and most-parsimonious VDJ recombination scenarios. A later analysis defined each TCR beta chain by its CDR3 amino acid sequence plus V-gene family, and excluded reads lacking a unique V-gene family. In a later analysis, around 600 highly shared, low-generation-probability nucleotide sequences were removed to address suspected cross-contamination and a sequencing artifact. In a later analysis, a clonal expansion index for each public chain was calculated from normalized within-repertoire ranks of inferred template counts. In a later analysis, generation probabilities were computed using a VDJ recombination model fitted to out-of-frame rearrangements, and the results were checked against IGoR. Hypergeometric tests were used in a later analysis to score TCR-TCR, TCR-HLA and TCR-CMV co-occurrence, with a repertoire-size bias correction applied to the TCR pairs. False discovery rates were estimated in a later analysis by permuting HLA or CMV assignments 20 times. In a later analysis, co-occurring TCRs were grouped using DBSCAN, with TCRdist sequence similarity added in when clustering inside HLA-allele-positive subsets. For co-occurrence clustering, repertoires with fewer than 30,000 or more than 120,000 public chains were excluded, along with 5 or 6 repertoires with anomalous nucleotide sharing. This is the immuneACCESS table as TCRdb keeps it, with only in-frame sequences that have V and J called. A part of the clones is gone; compared with another copy, unresolved V genes explain less than half, and the rest is unexplained. V and J calls plus clone size are reproduced from that table; the DNA served to infer D and trimming. Across this sample there are 110,000 or so clones, with around 77% seen only once. The top ten constitute less than 5.5% of the sample.

The cohort comprised fewer than 750 healthy bone marrow donors. At the time of sampling, all cohort members were nominally healthy, though unrecorded immune exposures were likely present. The donor was CMV seropositive and belonged to the group of 270 or so seropositive cohort members. A peripheral blood sample was collected from each donor, and TCR beta sequencing was performed on peripheral blood mononuclear cells. Genomic DNA was extracted from the blood cell samples with the Qiagen DNeasy Blood Extraction Kit. Only one count was recorded for this clone. Its recognized antigen is unknown. No base quality information exists; no much larger clone differs at one position.

The V and J genes are TRBV30 and TRBJ1-1, with no confidently assigned D gene. What was sequenced was PBMCs. The receptor comes from a woman aged 30 to 39 in good health and CMV-seropositive. CDR3 reads: CAWEHLMETEAFF. In nucleotide form, the sequence is TGTGCCTGGGAACATCTTATGGAGACTGAAGCTTTCTTT.